This T cell receptor (beta chain) was recovered during a study of T cell repertoires in aging, cancer and after chemotherapy. Study context: Patients with glioblastoma brain tumors were sampled before and after temozolomide-based therapy.

Study-level findings and limits: Untreated cancer patients had significantly lower blood TCR diversity than age-matched healthy donors. Across the chemotherapy interval, each cancer cohort showed higher median generation probability, suggesting thymic rebound.

This clonotype was seen a few times. Its antigen is unidentified. The length of the CDR3 is 16 residues. In germline, CDR1 is SGHDT, CDR2 YYEEEE. V was shortened by 1 base and J by 0 bases, with 8 bases between the two germline ends. TRB rearrangements spanning V, D and J were amplified using mixed TRB-A/B primers. From the multiplex PCR reads, TCRdb called clonotypes with MiXCR, one entry per CDR3 protein. The data contain over 4,500 distinct CDR3 sequences, less than 75% of them singletons. TCR beta rearrangements were amplified from peripheral blood genomic DNA. The chain employs TRBV5-6 and TRBJ2-6; D is unresolved. This TCR derives from a human donor with a solid tumor. The sample taken for sequencing was blood. Here the CDR3 DNA reads TGTGCCAGCAGCTTGTGGTTGGGCTCTGGGGCCAACGTCCTGACTTTC. This gives the protein CASSLWLGSGANVLTF.